The 6 T cell receptor beta chains below were found in one sample sequenced in a study of cytomegalovirus exposure and HLA in healthy donors. The PCR used 60 Vbeta and 13 Jbeta primers. Some clones are missing from TCRdb's copy, which holds only in-frame ones; the method was immunoSEQ multiplex PCR. The data hold 150,000 to 190,000 clones, with roughly 82% observed a single time. The specimen sequenced was PBMCs. Receptors originate from a woman in her forties or fifties in good health and CMV-seropositive.

The genes are TRBV19 and TRBJ2-3; TRBD2 matches at 10 bases. Germline V gene sequence: CDR1 LNHDA, CDR2 SQIVND (reference sequence). The J segment lost 4 bases and the V segment lost 6 bases, leaving 7 bases of the junction unmatched. This CDR3 is 15 amino acids long. CDR3 loop: CASSLAGVGADTQYF. CDR3 DNA sequence: TGTGCCAGTAGCCTAGCGGGGGTGGGGGCAGATACGCAGTATTTT.

The chain is built from TRBV5-6 and TRBJ1-3; D possibly corresponds to TRBD1 (5 bases). From germline, CDR1 is SGHDT and CDR2 YYEEEE. V lost 2 bases and J lost 3, with 9 bases in between. This CDR3 has 14 amino acids. The CDR3 nucleotides are TGTGCCAGCAGCTTTGGGGGGGTTGGAAACACCATATATTTT. This sequence encodes CASSFGGVGNTIYF. The full variable domain, completed using reference TRBV5-6 and TRBJ1-3, is DAGVTQSPTHLIKTRGQQVTLRCSPKSGHDTVSWYQQALGQGPQFIFQYYEEEERQRGNFPDRFSGHQFPNYSSELNVNALLLGDSALYLCASSFGGVGNTIYFGEGSWLTVV.

In this sample, this clone turned up a few times. The genes are TRBV4-3 and TRBJ2-5; D is possibly TRBD2 (6 bases). V lost 0 bases to trimming and J lost 7 bases, with 12 bases between them. This CDR3 spans 14 amino acids. The germline V gene encodes CDR1 LGHNA and CDR2 YSLEER. The CDR3 DNA sequence: TGCGCCAGCAGCCAAGATCGGTACGGGAGGACCCAGTACTTC. As protein: CASSQDRYGRTQYF.

This chain uses TRBV6-5 with TRBJ2-3, with 10 bases lining up with TRBD2. The CDR3 has 16 residues. Trimming removed 0 bases from V and 5 bases from J; junction bases left unmatched: 5. Germline V gives CDR1 MNHEY, CDR2 SVGAGI. CDR3 amino acids: CASSYSSGGAIDTQYF. In DNA, the CDR3 is TGTGCCAGCAGTTACTCGAGCGGGGGGGCCATAGATACGCAGTATTTT.

This chain links TRBV25-1 with TRBJ2-3; 7 bases match TRBD2. The CDR3 runs 15 residues. Losses at the gene ends were 2 bases for V and 3 bases for J; bases not matched to a gene: 5. In germline, CDR1 is MGHDK, CDR2 SYGVNS. CDR3 coding DNA: TGTGCCAGCAGTGAAGGGGGGGATTTGACAGATACGCAGTATTTT. Residues: CASSEGGDLTDTQYF.

This sequence joins TRBV4-1 and TRBJ2-5, with unresolved D. The DNA matches TRBJ2-7 better at its end, which makes the J call doubtful. CDR3 length equals 13 residues. Germline CDR1 reads MGHRA; CDR2 reads YSYEKL. The DNA for the CDR3 is TGCGCCAGCAGCCAAGTAATTGGTTACGAGCAGTACTTC. This codes for CASSQVIGYEQYF.